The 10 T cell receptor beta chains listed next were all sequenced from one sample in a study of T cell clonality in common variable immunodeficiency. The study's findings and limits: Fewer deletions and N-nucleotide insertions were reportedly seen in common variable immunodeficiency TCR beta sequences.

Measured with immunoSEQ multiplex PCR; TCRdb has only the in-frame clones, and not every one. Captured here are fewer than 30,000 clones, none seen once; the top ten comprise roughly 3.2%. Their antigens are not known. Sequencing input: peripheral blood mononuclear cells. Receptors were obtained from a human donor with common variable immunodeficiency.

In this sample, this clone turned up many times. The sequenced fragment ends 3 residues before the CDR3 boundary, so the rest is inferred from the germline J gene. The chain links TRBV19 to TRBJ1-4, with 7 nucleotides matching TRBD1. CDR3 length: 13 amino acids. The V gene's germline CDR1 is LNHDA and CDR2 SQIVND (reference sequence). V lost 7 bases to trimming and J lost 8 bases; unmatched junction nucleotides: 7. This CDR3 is CASTGGPREKLFF. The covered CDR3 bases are TGTGCCAGTACAGGGGGGCCTAGGGAAAAA. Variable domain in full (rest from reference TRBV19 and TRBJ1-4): DGGITQSPKYLFRKEGQNVTLSCEQNLNHDAMYWYRQDPGQGLRLIYYSQIVNDFQKGDIAEGYSVSREKKESFPLTVTSAQKNPTAFYLCASTGGPREKLFFGSGTQLSVL.

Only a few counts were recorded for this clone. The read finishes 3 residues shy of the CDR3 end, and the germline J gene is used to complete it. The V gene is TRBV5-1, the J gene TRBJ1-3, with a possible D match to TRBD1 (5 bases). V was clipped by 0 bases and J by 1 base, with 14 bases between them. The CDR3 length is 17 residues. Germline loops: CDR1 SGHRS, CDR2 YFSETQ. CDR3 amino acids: CASSLGAGRHSGNTIYF. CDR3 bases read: TGCGCCAGCAGCTTGGGAGCAGGGAGGCATTCTGGAAACACC.

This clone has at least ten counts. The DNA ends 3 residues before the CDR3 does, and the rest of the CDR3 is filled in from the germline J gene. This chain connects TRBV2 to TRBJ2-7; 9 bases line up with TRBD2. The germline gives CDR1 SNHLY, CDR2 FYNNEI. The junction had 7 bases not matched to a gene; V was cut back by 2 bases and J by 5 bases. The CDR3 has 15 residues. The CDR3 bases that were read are TGTGCCAGCAGTGAATGGGGGACTAGCAATGACGAG. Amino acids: CASSEWGTSNDE. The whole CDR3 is CASSEWGTSNDEQYF.

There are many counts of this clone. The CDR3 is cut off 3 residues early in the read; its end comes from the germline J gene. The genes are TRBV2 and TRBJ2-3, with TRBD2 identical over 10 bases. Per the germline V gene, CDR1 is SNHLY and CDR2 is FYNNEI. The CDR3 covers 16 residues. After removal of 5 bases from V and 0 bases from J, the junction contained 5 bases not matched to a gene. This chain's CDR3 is CASSLWTSGSTDTQYF. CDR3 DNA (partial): TGTGCCAGCAGTTTGTGGACTAGCGGTAGCACAGATACG.

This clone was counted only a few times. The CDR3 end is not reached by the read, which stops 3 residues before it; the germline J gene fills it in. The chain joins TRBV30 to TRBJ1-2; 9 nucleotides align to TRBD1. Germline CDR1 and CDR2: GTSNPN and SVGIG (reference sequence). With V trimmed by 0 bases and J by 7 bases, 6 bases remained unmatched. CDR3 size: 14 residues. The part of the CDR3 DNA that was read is TGTGCCTGGAGTGTACTACAGGGGGCAGGTGGC. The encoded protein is CAWSVLQGAGG. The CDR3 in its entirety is CAWSVLQGAGGYTF.

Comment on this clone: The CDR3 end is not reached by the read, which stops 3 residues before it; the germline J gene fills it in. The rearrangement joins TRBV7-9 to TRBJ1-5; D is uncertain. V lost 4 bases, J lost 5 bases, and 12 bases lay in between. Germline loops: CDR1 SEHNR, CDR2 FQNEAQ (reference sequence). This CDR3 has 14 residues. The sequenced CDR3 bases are TGTGCCAGCAGCTCCAGCGGGATTTATCAGCCC. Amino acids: CASSSSGIYQP. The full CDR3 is CASSSSGIYQPQHF.

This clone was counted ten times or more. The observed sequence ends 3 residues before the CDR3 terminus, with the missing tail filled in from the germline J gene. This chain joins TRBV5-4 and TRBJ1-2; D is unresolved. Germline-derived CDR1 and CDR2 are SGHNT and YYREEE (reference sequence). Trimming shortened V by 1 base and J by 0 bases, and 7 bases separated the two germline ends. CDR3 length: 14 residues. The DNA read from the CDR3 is TGTGCCAGCAGCTTGAAGGGCACTAACTATGGC. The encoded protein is CASSLKGTNYG. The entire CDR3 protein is CASSLKGTNYGYTF.

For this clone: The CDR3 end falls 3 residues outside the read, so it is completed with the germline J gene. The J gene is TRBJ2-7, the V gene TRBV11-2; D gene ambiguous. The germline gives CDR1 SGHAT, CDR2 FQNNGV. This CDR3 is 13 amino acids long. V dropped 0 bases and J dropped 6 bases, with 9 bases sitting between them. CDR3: CASSLDLGREQYF. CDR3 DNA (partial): TGTGCCAGCAGCTTAGATTTAGGGCGCGAG.

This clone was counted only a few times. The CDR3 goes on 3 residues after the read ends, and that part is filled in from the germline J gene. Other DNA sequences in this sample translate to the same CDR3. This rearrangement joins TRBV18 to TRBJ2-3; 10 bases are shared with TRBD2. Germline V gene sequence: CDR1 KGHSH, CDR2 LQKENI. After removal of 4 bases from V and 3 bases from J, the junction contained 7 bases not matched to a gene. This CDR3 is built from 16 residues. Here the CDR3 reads CASSQIAGGGTDTQYF. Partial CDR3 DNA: TGTGCCAGCTCACAGATAGCGGGAGGAGGTACAGATACG.

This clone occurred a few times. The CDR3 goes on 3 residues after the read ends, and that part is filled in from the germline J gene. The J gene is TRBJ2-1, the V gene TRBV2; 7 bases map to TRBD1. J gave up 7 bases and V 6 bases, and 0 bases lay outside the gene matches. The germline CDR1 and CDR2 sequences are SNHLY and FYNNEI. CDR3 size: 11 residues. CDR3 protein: CASRQGNEQFF. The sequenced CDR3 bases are TGTGCCAGCAGACAGGGGAATGAG.